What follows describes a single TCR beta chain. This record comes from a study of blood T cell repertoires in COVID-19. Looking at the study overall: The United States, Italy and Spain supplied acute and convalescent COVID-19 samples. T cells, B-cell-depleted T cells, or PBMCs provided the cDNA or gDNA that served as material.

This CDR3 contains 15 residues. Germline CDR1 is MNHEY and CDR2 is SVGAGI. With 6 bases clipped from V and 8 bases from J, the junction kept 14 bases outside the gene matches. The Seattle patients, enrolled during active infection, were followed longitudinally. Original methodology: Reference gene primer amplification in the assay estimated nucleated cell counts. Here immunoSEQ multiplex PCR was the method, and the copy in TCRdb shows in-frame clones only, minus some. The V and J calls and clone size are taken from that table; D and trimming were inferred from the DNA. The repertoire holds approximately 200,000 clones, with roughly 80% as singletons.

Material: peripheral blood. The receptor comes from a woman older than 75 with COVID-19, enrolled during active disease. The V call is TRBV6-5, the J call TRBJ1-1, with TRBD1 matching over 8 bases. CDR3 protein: CASSLFLTGQGEAFF. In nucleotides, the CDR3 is TGTGCCAGCAGCCTTTTCCTTACCGGACAGGGCGAAGCTTTCTTT.